The clone carrying this T cell receptor (beta chain) is a singleton in its sample. Its antigen is still unknown. The data originate from a study of T cell responses to AZD1222 COVID-19 vaccine. Assay used: immunoSEQ multiplex PCR; TCRdb lists only in-frame clones, some missing. The sample holds 150,000 to 170,000 clones, around 90% seen once. J lost 4 bases, V lost 10 bases, and 2 bases had no gene match. CDR3 length: 11 residues. Germline CDR1 reads SEHNR; CDR2 reads FQNEAQ (reference sequence). General study points: Repertoires were obtained only post-peak T cell response. Among vaccine-associated CD4 TCRs, coverage spanned spike, with dominance at 160-218 and 743-854. Possibly, clonal diversity was underestimated; donors were largely white British and included more females. Among AZD1222 vaccinees, only six were seropositive at baseline.

V usage is TRBV7-9 and J usage is TRBJ2-7, with 9 bases lining up with TRBD1. The sequence was obtained from an adult in good health. Specimen: peripheral blood, collected on day 0 of AZD1222 vaccination. For the CDR3, the DNA is TGTGCCACCGGGACAGGGTACGAGCAGTACTTC. It encodes CATGTGYEQYF.